This T cell receptor (beta chain) was obtained from a study of prognosis after radiotherapy for stage I lung cancer. Genomic DNA was subjected to two-round multiplex PCR for amplification of TCR beta CDR3. Amplification in first-round PCR relied on primers specific to each TRBV and TRBJ gene. MiXCR was run by TCRdb on the multiplex PCR reads, yielding one entry per CDR3 protein. This table holds some 10,000 distinct CDR3 sequences, around a third found once. This clonotype was counted ten times or more. Per the germline V gene, CDR1 is KGHSY and CDR2 is FQNENV. V was shortened by 4 bases and J by 4 bases, with 18 bases between the two germline ends. The CDR3 loop spans 16 amino acids.

The rearrangement joins TRBV16 to TRBJ2-3; D is perhaps TRBD2 (6 bases). The sample here was PBMCs, taken before or after stereotactic body radiation therapy (not recorded which). The clonotype was recovered from a donor aged 50 or older with non-small cell lung cancer. The CDR3 sequence is CASSPTGGRRADTQYF. CDR3 bases: TGTGCCAGCAGCCCTACCGGGGGTCGGAGGGCAGATACGCAGTATTTT.